A selection of T cell receptor beta chains follows, all from one sample in a study of cytomegalovirus exposure and HLA in healthy donors. Some clones are missing from TCRdb's copy, which holds only in-frame ones; the method was immunoSEQ multiplex PCR. Of 150,000 to 200,000 clones listed, roughly nine tenths are singletons. Sequenced: PBMCs. The receptors derive from a woman in her twenties or thirties in good health and CMV-seronegative. The CDR3 runs from the conserved cysteine through the conserved F or W. D genes are given only for firm matches. A clone size is listed for some rows: how often the clone was seen (once, few, many), or a class if it is expanded.

TRBD1 TRBJ2-7 TRBV28 NA TGTGCCAGCAGTTCCCGCCCAGGGACAGGGATTACCTACGAGCAGTACTTC CASSSRPGTGITYEQYF
NA TRBJ1-6 TRBV12-5 NA TGTGCTAGTGGGGGGGGGACGGGACTCTCACCCCTCCACTTT CASGGGTGLSPLHF
NA TRBJ2-5 TRBV11-2 NA TGTGCCAGCAGCTTATTCGGGGAAGAGACCCAGTACTTC CASSLFGEETQYF
TRBD2 TRBJ2-1 TRBV11-2 NA TGTGCCAGCAGCTTCCTGACTAGCGGGGGGGACGGGGTTGAGCAGTTCTTC CASSFLTSGGDGVEQFF
NA TRBJ2-7 TRBV5-4 NA TGTGCCAGCAGCTTTGGAGGTGTAAATTACGAGCAGTACTTC CASSFGGVNYEQYF
NA TRBJ2-6 TRBV7-2 NA TGTGCCAGCAGCTTAGAAGGGGCGGGGACTGGGGCCAACGTCCTGACTTTC CASSLEGAGTGANVLTF
TRBD1 TRBJ1-2 TRBV7-2 NA TGTGCCAGCAGCCAGTCTGGCCCTGCGACAGGGAATGGCTACACCTTC CASSQSGPATGNGYTF
NA TRBJ2-1 TRBV7-6 NA TGTGCCAGCAGCTTTAGCGGTGGTAGGCAGTTCTTC CASSFSGGRQFF
NA TRBJ2-7 TRBV6-1 large TGTGCCAGCAGTGAAGACGGGTACGAGCAGTACTTC CASSEDGYEQYF
TRBD2 TRBJ2-7 TRBV4-2 NA TGTGCCAGCAGCCAAGGCGGGGGTAGCTCCTACGAGCAGTACTTC CASSQGGGSSYEQYF
TRBD1 TRBJ2-3 TRBV18 NA TGTGCCAGCTCAACAGGGGGCACAGATACGCAGTATTTT CASSTGGTDTQYF
TRBD2 TRBJ2-1 TRBV6-5 NA TGTGCCAGCAGTTCTAGTTCGGGAGGGCCGTACAATGAGCAGTTCTTC CASSSSSGGPYNEQFF
NA TRBJ1-2 TRBV10-3 NA TGTGCCATCAGTGAGGCCGCCGGGACCACCTATGGCTACACCTTC CAISEAAGTTYGYTF
NA TRBJ2-7 TRBV29-1 NA TGCAGCGTTGCTCCGCGGAGCTCCTACGAGCAGTACTTC CSVAPRSSYEQYF
NA TRBJ2-7 TRBV5-1 NA TGCGCCAGCAGCCCCTTCATGGGGAGCGGATCTTACGAGCAGTACTTC CASSPFMGSGSYEQYF
NA TRBJ1-1 TRBV15 NA TGTGCCACCAGCAGAGATTCGAATGCGGGGACATATACTGAAGCTTTCTTT CATSRDSNAGTYTEAFF
NA TRBJ2-5 TRBV9 NA TGTGCCAGCAGCGTAGAGGGGGAGCGTGTAGAGACCCAGTACTTC CASSVEGERVETQYF
TRBD2 TRBJ2-1 TRBV7-9 NA TGTGCCAGCAGCTTAGGGGGACTAGCGAACAATGAGCAGTTCTTC CASSLGGLANNEQFF
NA TRBJ1-5 TRBV27 NA TGTGCCAGCAGTTTATCCACCCGCCACAATCAGCCCCAGCATTTT CASSLSTRHNQPQHF
TRBD2 TRBJ2-3 TRBV7-3 NA TGTGCCAGCAGCTTAATAGCGGGAGATGTTAATACGCAGTATTTT CASSLIAGDVNTQYF
NA TRBJ1-3 TRBV19 NA TGTGCCAGTAGGGGCACGGGACAATTATCCGGAAACACCATATATTTT CASRGTGQLSGNTIYF
NA TRBJ1-1 TRBV9 NA TGTGCCAGCAGCGCAACGACAGTGAACACTGAAGCTTTCTTT CASSATTVNTEAFF
TRBD1 TRBJ2-2 TRBV28 NA TGTGCCAGCAGTTTTCGGACAGGGGGCGGCGGGGAGCTGTTTTTT CASSFRTGGGGELFF
TRBD1 TRBJ1-2 TRBV7-6 NA TGTGCCAGCAGCTTATGGACAGGGGACGGCTACACCTTC CASSLWTGDGYTF
TRBD1 TRBJ1-1 TRBV11-2 NA TGTGCCAGCAGCCAAACCCGGGACAGGGAAGCTTTCTTT CASSQTRDREAFF
TRBD1 TRBJ1-1 TRBV5-1 NA TGCGCCAGCAGCTTGAGGGCGGACAGGGGGAACACTGAAGCTTTCTTT CASSLRADRGNTEAFF
TRBD1 TRBJ2-7 TRBV20-1 once TGCAGTGCTAGCGACAGGGGCGAGCAGTACTTC CSASDRGEQYF
TRBD1 TRBJ2-7 TRBV7-8 once TGTGCCAGCAGCTTTCGACCGGGACAGGGGTCCGACGAGCAGTACTTC CASSFRPGQGSDEQYF
TRBD2 TRBJ2-1 TRBV19 NA TGTGCCAGTAGTCCTAATCGGGGTAGCGGGATAAATAATGAGCAGTTCTTC CASSPNRGSGINNEQFF